What follows are 21 T cell receptor beta chains derived from one specimen sequenced in a study of monozygotic twins with cystic fibrosis. Method: immunoSEQ multiplex PCR; TCRdb's copy keeps in-frame clones and lacks some. The repertoire includes 30,000 to 35,000 clones, around 66% of them detected once, and around 0.78% sits in the top ten. The specimen was blood. The receptor source for this set is a girl aged 10-17 years with cystic fibrosis.

V usage is TRBV27 and J usage is TRBJ2-4, with D perhaps matching TRBD2 (5 bases). The length of the CDR3 is 13 residues. The V gene lost 5 bases and the J gene lost 6 bases, with 11 bases spanning the gap. Germline CDR1 and CDR2: MNHEY and SMNVEV (reference sequence). DNA of the CDR3: TGTGCCAGCAGTGAGGGTGCTGGAAACATTCAGTACTTC. Its translation: CASSEGAGNIQYF.

This sequence joins TRBV7-9 and TRBJ2-1, with 8 bases identical to TRBD1. J gave up 8 bases and V 1 base, and 13 bases lay outside the gene matches. There are 17 residues in the CDR3. Per germline, CDR1 SEHNR and CDR2 FQNEAQ (reference sequence). CDR3 bases: TGTGCCAGCAGCTTAGGGTTTGGGGCAGGGGGCAGGGATGAGCAGTTCTTC. Encoded protein: CASSLGFGAGGRDEQFF.

For this clone: A read error may produce the germline difference seen at one junction end. This chain uses TRBV27 with TRBJ1-5, with D perhaps TRBD1 (6 bases). The CDR3 is 11 amino acids. CDR1 and CDR2 (germline): MNHEY, SMNVEV (reference sequence). The CDR3 region is CAILLLDSRNF. CDR3 bases: TGTGCCATCTTACTCCTGGACAGTAGGAATTTT.

The chain is built from TRBV5-4 and TRBJ1-1, with 7 nucleotides matching TRBD1. The germline V gene has CDR1 SGHNT and CDR2 YYREEE (reference sequence). The CDR3 loop spans 16 amino acids. Germline trimming cut 1 base from V and 2 bases from J; bases unmatched to any gene: 8. The CDR3, as DNA: TGTGCCAGCAGCTTGACACAGCCAGGGGGTAACACTGAAGCTTTCTTT. Translation: CASSLTQPGGNTEAFF.

This chain links TRBV18 with TRBJ1-5, with a weak D call TRBD1 (6 bases). Germline V gives CDR1 KGHSH, CDR2 LQKENI. V dropped 4 bases and J dropped 5 bases, with 15 bases sitting between them. The CDR3 runs 15 residues. CDR3 coding DNA: TGTGCCAGCTCACTTAGCGGGGGGCGGGATCAGCCCCAGCATTTT. This sequence encodes CASSLSGGRDQPQHF.

This sequence joins TRBV2 and TRBJ2-7, with a tentative D call TRBD1 (5 bases). This CDR3 is built from 12 residues. V lost 5 bases and J lost 3, with 8 bases in between. The germline V gene has CDR1 SNHLY and CDR2 FYNNEI. The CDR3 coding sequence is TGTGCCAGCAGTAGACAGATCTACGAGCAGTACTTC. It is translated as CASSRQIYEQYF.

V usage is TRBV29-1 and J usage is TRBJ2-7, with D hard to call. The CDR3 runs 13 residues. V was trimmed by 4 bases and J by 6 bases, leaving 16 bases between them. Germline-derived CDR1 and CDR2 are SQVTM and ANQGSEA. CDR3 in amino acids: CSVAGTIGFEQYF. CDR3 DNA: TGCAGCGTTGCGGGTACGATTGGTTTCGAGCAGTACTTC.

This clone has only a few counts. The J gene is TRBJ2-7, the V gene TRBV7-6, with D perhaps TRBD2 (6 bases). The CDR3 has 14 amino acids. Per the germline V gene, CDR1 is SGHVS and CDR2 is FNYEAQ. V gave up 4 bases and J gave up 6 bases, with 16 bases separating them. CDR3 protein: CASSSGVGFSEQYF. As DNA, the CDR3 is TGTGCCAGCAGCTCGGGAGTTGGGTTTAGCGAGCAGTACTTC. The whole variable domain, filled in from reference TRBV7-6 and TRBJ2-7, reads GAGVSQSPRYKVTKRGQDVALRCDPISGHVSLYWYRQALGQGPEFLTYFNYEAQQDKSGLPNDRFSAERPEGSISTLTIQRTEQRDSAMYRCASSSGVGFSEQYFGPGTRLTVT.

The sample holds a few counts of this clone. The gene calls are TRBV10-1 and TRBJ1-1, with 7 bases identical to TRBD1. Germline CDR1 reads WNHNN; CDR2 reads SYGVQD (reference sequence). V gave up 9 bases and J gave up 10 bases; unmatched junction bases: 20. The CDR3 spans 15 residues. CDR3 nucleotide sequence: TGCGCCAGGAAGGACCGGGACAGCCGGCCGTTTGGAGCTTTCTTT. This gives the protein CARKDRDSRPFGAFF.

This clone showed up just a few times. The V and J genes are TRBV5-1 and TRBJ1-1; D is uncertain. V was trimmed by 5 bases and J by 0 bases, leaving 11 bases between them. The V gene's germline CDR1 is SGHRS and CDR2 YFSETQ. CDR3 length equals 14 residues. The CDR3 reads CASREEGMNTEAFF. CDR3 DNA sequence: TGCGCCAGCAGGGAGGAAGGGATGAACACTGAAGCTTTCTTT.

This clone has a handful of counts. This chain joins TRBV2 and TRBJ2-1, with D perhaps TRBD2 (6 bases). The CDR3 sequence is 15 residues long. Germline V gene sequence: CDR1 SNHLY, CDR2 FYNNEI. Trimming took 3 bases from V and 6 from J, leaving 15 bases between them. The CDR3 DNA sequence: TGTGCCAGCAGTGATTCTCTCGGGAGAGTCAATGAGCAGTTCTTC. Amino acids: CASSDSLGRVNEQFF.

This clone showed up just once. V and J are TRBV6-4 and TRBJ1-4; tentatively, D is TRBD1 (5 bases). V shed 6 bases and J shed 3 bases, with 8 bases lying between them. This CDR3 comprises 13 residues. Germline CDR1 reads MRHNA; CDR2 reads SNTAGT. The CDR3 DNA follows: TGTGCCAGCAGGACAGCTCCTAATGAAAAACTGTTTTTT. This translates into CASRTAPNEKLFF.

The chain carries TRBV7-7 and TRBJ2-5, with no clear D. Trimming shortened V by 5 bases and J by 4 bases, and 14 bases separated the two germline ends. Germline V gives CDR1 SSHAT, CDR2 FNYEAQ (reference sequence). This CDR3 comprises 14 residues. CDR3 bases: TGTGCCAGCAGCCACCTCTCCGGCCTAGAGACCCAGTACTTC. This sequence encodes CASSHLSGLETQYF.

This rearrangement joins TRBV27 to TRBJ2-7; tentatively, D is TRBD1 (6 bases). From germline, CDR1 is MNHEY and CDR2 SMNVEV (reference sequence). The CDR3 covers 12 residues. V dropped 10 bases and J dropped 1 base, with 11 bases sitting between them. The CDR3: CATRRGSYEQYF. The CDR3 nucleotides read TGTGCCACCCGAAGGGGGTCCTACGAGCAGTACTTC.

The V call is TRBV5-1, the J call TRBJ2-3; D is ambiguous. CDR3 length: 16 amino acids. The ends were cut back, 2 bases at V and 0 bases at J, with 13 bases in the middle. Germline CDR1 is SGHRS and CDR2 is YFSETQ. This chain's CDR3 is CASSFNLERSTDTQYF. CDR3 nucleotides: TGCGCCAGCAGCTTCAACCTAGAACGTAGCACAGATACGCAGTATTTT.

This chain links TRBV27 with TRBJ2-3; D is unclear. Germline CDR1 is MNHEY and CDR2 is SMNVEV (reference sequence). This CDR3 is built from 12 residues. V was pared by 2 bases and J by 6 bases, with 6 bases between. The CDR3, as DNA: TGTGCCAGCAGTTTAGGGCGGGATACGCAGTATTTT. Its protein product is CASSLGRDTQYF.

The V call is TRBV29-1, the J call TRBJ1-3; D gene unclear. The germline V gene has CDR1 SQVTM and CDR2 ANQGSEA. There are 13 residues in the CDR3. V lost 4 bases to trimming and J lost 0 bases, with 7 bases between them. The CDR3 is CSVGTRSGNTIYF. In DNA form, the CDR3 reads TGCAGCGTTGGCACCCGCTCTGGAAACACCATATATTTT.

The sample holds a few counts of this clone. J is TRBJ2-7 and V is TRBV27; D gene unclear. This CDR3 is 14 amino acids long. The V end lost 6 bases, the J end lost 4 bases, and 16 bases lay between the germline ends. Germline V gene sequence: CDR1 MNHEY, CDR2 SMNVEV (reference sequence). The CDR3 DNA follows: TGTGCCAGCAGCCCCCAAGGGTCTAGGTACGAGCAGTACTTC. Translation: CASSPQGSRYEQYF.

The CDR3 DNA sequence: TGTGCCGGGTCGTGGAGCGGGAGGGTCTACGAGCAGTACTTC. Translated: CAGSWSGRVYEQYF. The V and J genes are TRBV30 and TRBJ2-7; 10 bases map to TRBD2. The CDR3 is 14 residues long. CDR1 and CDR2 from the germline V gene are GTSNPN and SVGIG (reference sequence). V lost 8 bases and J lost 3; bases outside the gene matches: 10.

J is TRBJ2-2 and V is TRBV21-1; TRBD1 is taken as the D call from the table, unchecked against the DNA. TRBV21-1 constitutes a pseudogene. CDR3 length: 17 residues. CDR3 in DNA: TGTGCCAGCAGTCTAAATGTGGGCAGACCTAACACCGGGGAGCTGTTTTTT. Its translation: CASSLNVGRPNTGELFF.

The chain uses TRBV7-9 and TRBJ1-1; D uncertain. V was pared by 4 bases and J by 5 bases, with 11 bases between. This CDR3 has 13 residues. Germline assignment: CDR1 SEHNR and CDR2 FQNEAQ (reference sequence). DNA for the CDR3: TGTGCCAGCAGCTCTGGGGTTAGGACTGAAGCTTTCTTT. It yields the protein CASSSGVRTEAFF.